Listed here are 27 T cell receptor beta chains from one sample, sequenced in a study of cytomegalovirus exposure and HLA in healthy donors. With 60 Vbeta and 13 Jbeta primers, the PCR was carried out. Sequencing used immunoSEQ multiplex PCR; TCRdb keeps in-frame clones, though not all of them. Here the sample table reports over 110,000 clones. Sequenced material: PBMCs. The origin of the receptors is a male donor in good health and CMV-seronegative.

The chain is built from TRBV7-3 and TRBJ2-1; 11 bases match TRBD2. This CDR3 has 17 residues. The germline V gene encodes CDR1 SGHTA and CDR2 FQGTGA. The V gene end was trimmed by 2 bases and the J gene end by 4 bases; junction bases not matched to a gene: 7. The CDR3 spells CASSLLAGGPPYNEQFF. The CDR3, as DNA: TGTGCCAGCAGCTTACTAGCGGGGGGCCCTCCGTACAATGAGCAGTTCTTC.

The chain combines TRBV19 with TRBJ1-1; the match to TRBD1 covers 7 bases. The junction had 11 bases not matched to a gene; V was cut back by 8 bases and J by 2 bases. Germline V gene sequence: CDR1 LNHDA, CDR2 SQIVND (reference sequence). The CDR3 has 15 amino acids. The CDR3 region is CASGGSGQPNTEAFF. The CDR3 region has the DNA TGTGCCAGTGGCGGGTCGGGACAGCCAAACACTGAAGCTTTCTTT.

This CDR3 reads CASSLDSNYGYTF. The CDR3 DNA reads TGTGCCAGCAGCTTAGACAGTAACTATGGCTACACCTTC. This chain links TRBV7-2 with TRBJ1-2; D unresolved. The CDR3 has 13 amino acids. The V end was cut by 1 base, the J end by 1 base, with 4 bases between. CDR1 is SGHTA and CDR2 is FQGNSA in the germline V gene.

This chain joins TRBV6-5 and TRBJ1-5; a weak D match, TRBD1 (5 bases). Trimming left V 0 bases short and J 9 bases short, with 15 bases between. The CDR3 is 15 amino acids. Germline V gives CDR1 MNHEY, CDR2 SVGAGI. The CDR3 region is CASSYSGQGVWPQHF. CDR3 nucleotide sequence: TGTGCCAGCAGTTACTCGGGCCAGGGTGTTTGGCCCCAGCATTTT.

CDR3 nucleotide sequence: TGTGCCAGCAGCTGGGGACTAGCGGACACCGGGGAGCTGTTTTTT. Its translation: CASSWGLADTGELFF. V and J are TRBV5-5 and TRBJ2-2, with 11 bases that match TRBD2. Germline V gene sequence: CDR1 SGHKS, CDR2 YYEKEE (reference sequence). The CDR3 totals 15 residues. V lost 3 bases and J lost 3; bases outside the gene matches: 1.

The chain recombines TRBV6-5 with TRBJ2-3; 7 bases fit TRBD2. The CDR3 contains 14 residues. Per germline, CDR1 MNHEY and CDR2 SVGAGI. After removal of 6 bases from V and 2 bases from J, the junction contained 5 bases not matched to a gene. The CDR3 bases are TGTGCCAGCAGAGCGGGATTGGCCACAGATACGCAGTATTTT. Translating gives CASRAGLATDTQYF.

The CDR3 DNA is TGCGCCAGCAGCGGGGTAACGGGGGAGAAAGGCGGCGGGGAGCTGTTTTTT. Amino acids: CASSGVTGEKGGGELFF. V gene TRBV5-1 combines with J gene TRBJ2-2; D may be TRBD2 (6 bases). CDR3 length: 17 residues. Germline V gene sequence: CDR1 SGHRS, CDR2 YFSETQ. Trimming removed 4 bases at V and 7 bases at J, with 23 bases between.

This chain joins TRBV11-2 and TRBJ2-1; 13 bases line up with TRBD2. Looked up from germline, CDR1 is SGHAT and CDR2 is FQNNGV. The ends lost 5 bases at V and 1 base at J; junction bases unmatched: 5. The CDR3 is 17 residues long. The CDR3 spells CASSIRTSGRSYNEQFF. The CDR3 DNA reads TGTGCCAGCAGCATCAGGACTAGCGGGAGATCCTACAATGAGCAGTTCTTC.

This chain uses TRBV7-2 with TRBJ1-2; no clear D. In germline, CDR1 is SGHTA, CDR2 FQGNSA. CDR3 length: 15 residues. V lost 1 base to trimming and J lost 0 bases, with 9 bases between them. The CDR3: CASSLEPHPNYGYTF. CDR3 DNA sequence: TGTGCCAGCAGCTTAGAGCCCCACCCTAACTATGGCTACACCTTC.

The chain has TRBV19 and TRBJ2-3; 12 bases line up with TRBD2. The CDR3 loop spans 18 amino acids. Germline V gene lookup returns CDR1 LNHDA and CDR2 SQIVND (reference sequence). With V trimmed by 1 base and J by 3 bases, 8 bases remained unmatched. The CDR3 DNA is TGTGCCAGTAGTATAGGAGCTAGCGGGAGGGCCGTAACAGATACGCAGTATTTT. Encoded protein: CASSIGASGRAVTDTQYF.

V gene TRBV5-1 combines with J gene TRBJ1-5; D uncertain. V lost 1 base and J lost 7, with 15 bases in between. The germline V gene has CDR1 SGHRS and CDR2 YFSETQ. There are 15 residues in the CDR3. The CDR3 region is CASSLKGGLGQPQHF. In nucleotides, the CDR3 is TGCGCCAGCAGCTTGAAAGGAGGGTTAGGACAGCCCCAGCATTTT. Complete variable domain (other parts from reference TRBV5-1 and TRBJ1-5): KAGVTQTPRYLIKTRGQQVTLSCSPISGHRSVSWYQQTPGQGLQFLFEYFSETQRNKGNFPGRFSGRQFSNSRSEMNVSTLELGDSALYLCASSLKGGLGQPQHFGDGTRLSIL.

This rearrangement joins TRBV30 to TRBJ2-2; D may be TRBD2 (6 bases). CDR3 length: 12 amino acids. The germline V gene has CDR1 GTSNPN and CDR2 SVGIG (reference sequence). Trimming removed 5 bases at V and 5 bases at J, with 9 bases between. CDR3: CAWGRGTGELFF. The CDR3 DNA is TGTGCCTGGGGACGGGGGACCGGGGAGCTGTTTTTT. Full variable domain (remainder filled in from reference TRBV30 and TRBJ2-2): SQTIHQWPATLVQPVGSPLSLECTVEGTSNPNLYWYRQAAGRGLQLLFYSVGIGQISSEVPQNLSASRPQDRQFILSSKKLLLSDSGFYLCAWGRGTGELFFGEGSRLTVL.

The chain links TRBV9 to TRBJ2-5, with 9 bases aligning to TRBD2. V was pared by 0 bases and J by 4 bases, with 10 bases of the junction left unmatched. In germline, CDR1 is SGDLS, CDR2 YYNGEE. CDR3 size: 17 residues. CDR3 region: CASSVGGLAGLGETQYF. In nucleotides, the CDR3 is TGTGCCAGCAGCGTAGGCGGGCTAGCGGGACTGGGAGAGACCCAGTACTTC.

V and J are TRBV7-2 and TRBJ1-6; possibly TRBD1 for D (6 bases). This CDR3 is built from 15 residues. Deletions cut 2 bases from V and 4 bases from J, with 9 bases between. Germline CDR1 and CDR2: SGHTA and FQGNSA. CDR3 in amino acids: CASSLPGQYNSPLHF. For the CDR3, the DNA is TGTGCCAGCAGCTTACCGGGACAATATAATTCACCCCTCCACTTT. The full variable domain, rest sourced from reference TRBV7-2 and TRBJ1-6, is GAGVSQSPSNKVTEKGKDVELRCDPISGHTALYWYRQSLGQGLEFLIYFQGNSAPDKSGLPSDRFSAERTGGSVSTLTIQRTQQEDSAVYLCASSLPGQYNSPLHFGNGTRLTVT.

This chain joins TRBV19 and TRBJ2-1; D may be TRBD2 (6 bases). V shed 2 bases and J shed 0 bases, with 11 bases lying between them. CDR1 and CDR2 (germline): LNHDA, SQIVND (reference sequence). The CDR3 is 16 amino acids. In DNA form, the CDR3 reads TGTGCCAGTAGTATATCGGGGGATAACTCCTACAATGAGCAGTTCTTC. Protein sequence: CASSISGDNSYNEQFF.

The rearrangement uses TRBV6-1 and TRBJ1-1; D gene ambiguous. V was clipped by 10 bases and J by 3 bases, with 18 bases between them. This CDR3 comprises 14 residues. Germline lookup yields CDR1 MNHNS and CDR2 SASEGT. CDR3 region: CATHQTLLDTEAFF. In nucleotides, the CDR3 is TGTGCCACTCATCAGACACTTTTGGACACTGAAGCTTTCTTT.

The gene calls are TRBV28 and TRBJ1-2; TRBD1 matches at 7 bases. The CDR3 sequence is 13 residues long. V trimming: 1 base; J trimming: 6 bases; junction bases outside the gene matches: 2. Germline values: CDR1 MDHEN, CDR2 SYDVKM. CDR3: CASSLFTGDGYTF. The CDR3 DNA reads as TGTGCCAGCAGTTTATTTACAGGGGATGGCTACACCTTC.

The J gene is TRBJ2-7, the V gene TRBV28; possible D gene TRBD1, 7 bases. CDR1 is MDHEN and CDR2 is SYDVKM in the germline V gene. Trimming took off 3 bases at V and 2 bases at J, with 11 bases between the two ends. The CDR3 spans 14 residues. CDR3 in amino acids: CASSLAGGTYEQYF. CDR3 nucleotide sequence: TGTGCCAGCAGTTTGGCAGGGGGGACCTACGAGCAGTACTTC.

The rearrangement links TRBV23-1 to TRBJ1-2, with no clear D. TRBV23-1 is known as an ORF, though its function is uncertain. The germline V and J ends were trimmed by 3 bases and 4 bases, with 21 bases remaining between them. The CDR3 loop spans 17 amino acids. For the CDR3, the DNA is TGCGCCAGCAGTCACCCACGGGTTCGGTGCTGCTGCTATGGCTACACCTTC. As protein: CASSHPRVRCCCYGYTF.

The V gene is TRBV6-6, the J gene TRBJ1-2, with 10 bases aligning to TRBD1. CDR3 length: 16 residues. The germline gives CDR1 MNHNY, CDR2 SVGAGI (reference sequence). V dropped 5 bases and J dropped 0; count of bases not matched to a gene: 6. CDR3 DNA sequence: TGTGCCAGCAGTGCTGAAGGGACAGGGGCTAACTATGGCTACACCTTC. Amino acid sequence: CASSAEGTGANYGYTF.

V is TRBV6-5 and J is TRBJ2-1; 11 bases fit TRBD2. The CDR3 is 15 amino acids. CDR1 is MNHEY, CDR2 SVGAGI, per germline. The V and J ends lost 4 bases and 12 bases, in that order; junction bases with no gene match: 11. The CDR3 nucleotides are TGTGCCAGCAGTTCACTAGCGGGAGACTCTTTGGGGCAGTTCTTC. As protein: CASSSLAGDSLGQFF.

The gene calls are TRBV7-2 and TRBJ2-5, with TRBD2 identical over 7 bases. The CDR3 covers 15 residues. With 5 bases clipped from V and 1 base from J, the junction kept 7 bases outside the gene matches. The germline gives CDR1 SGHTA, CDR2 FQGNSA. CDR3 sequence reads: CASSTGRGVQETQYF. DNA of the CDR3: TGTGCCAGCAGCACAGGCCGGGGGGTCCAAGAGACCCAGTACTTC.

The V call is TRBV6-5, the J call TRBJ2-2, with TRBD2 identical over 8 bases. Losses at the gene ends were 1 base for V and 8 bases for J; bases not matched to a gene: 9. Germline CDR1 and CDR2: MNHEY and SVGAGI. The CDR3 covers 16 residues. The CDR3 coding sequence is TGTGCCAGCAGTTACTTGGCGGGAGGTCCCCTAGGGGAGCTGTTTTTT. It specifies CASSYLAGGPLGELFF.

V usage is TRBV6-1 and J usage is TRBJ2-7, with D possibly TRBD1 on 5 matching bases. V was clipped by 2 bases and J by 3 bases, with 11 bases between them. This CDR3 region has 14 residues. Germline CDR1 reads MNHNS; CDR2 reads SASEGT. CDR3 residues: CASSERDRNYEQYF. DNA for the CDR3: TGTGCCAGCAGTGAAAGAGACAGAAACTACGAGCAGTACTTC.

The rearrangement joins TRBV5-6 to TRBJ2-1; the D gene is possibly TRBD2 (6 bases). In germline, CDR1 is SGHDT, CDR2 YYEEEE. The CDR3 has 16 residues. The ends were cut back, 0 bases at V and 4 bases at J, with 14 bases in the middle. CDR3 DNA sequence: TGTGCCAGCAGCTTGGAGGGGACTCCTCGGTACAATGAGCAGTTCTTC. Its translation: CASSLEGTPRYNEQFF.

The chain is built from TRBV18 and TRBJ2-7, with 11 positions matching TRBD1. J lost 2 bases, V lost 6 bases, and 9 bases had no gene match. This CDR3 has 16 residues. Germline V gene sequence: CDR1 KGHSH, CDR2 LQKENI. The CDR3 nucleotides read TGTGCCAGCTCCCCGGGACAGGGGGGTGCAGCCTACGAGCAGTACTTC. Protein sequence: CASSPGQGGAAYEQYF.

The chain employs TRBV7-2 and TRBJ2-7; TRBD2 aligns across 12 bases. Germline CDR1 is SGHTA and CDR2 is FQGNSA. Unmatched junction bases numbered 4, after V lost 5 bases and J lost 5 bases. This CDR3 is built from 14 residues. As DNA, the CDR3 is TGTGCCAGCAGCACGACTAGCGGGGGCCACGAGCAGTACTTC. Its protein product is CASSTTSGGHEQYF. The entire variable domain, with the rest obtained from reference TRBV7-2 and TRBJ2-7, is as follows: GAGVSQSPSNKVTEKGKDVELRCDPISGHTALYWYRQSLGQGLEFLIYFQGNSAPDKSGLPSDRFSAERTGGSVSTLTIQRTQQEDSAVYLCASSTTSGGHEQYFGPGTRLTVT.